These T cell receptor beta chains were read from a single sample in a study of CD8 T cells in ankylosing spondylitis. MiXCR was run by TCRdb on the 5' RACE reads, yielding one entry per CDR3 protein. The table records around 390,000 distinct CDR3 sequences, around 24% of them present only once. The sequenced sample consisted of blood, either unsorted or a sorted T cell fraction (not recorded which). The receptor source for this set is a male donor with ankylosing spondylitis. CDR3s include the opening cysteine and the closing phenylalanine or tryptophan. Fields, in order: V gene, J gene, clone size, D gene, CDR3 protein, CDR3 DNA. D genes are given only for firm matches. A row's size may be missing; if present it is once, few, many or a size class.

V gene: TRBV7-9; J gene: TRBJ2-1; clone size: few; D gene: TRBD2; CDR3 protein: CASTGGSYNEQFF; CDR3 DNA: TGTGCCAGCACGGGGGGGTCTTACAATGAGCAGTTCTTC
V gene: TRBV10-3; J gene: TRBJ2-5; clone size: few; D gene: .; CDR3 protein: CAISEQETQYF; CDR3 DNA: TGTGCCATCAGCGAACAAGAGACCCAGTACTTC
V gene: TRBV20-1; J gene: TRBJ2-1; clone size: few; D gene: TRBD2; CDR3 protein: CSARGPLAGVNEQFF; CDR3 DNA: TGCAGTGCTAGAGGTCCGCTAGCGGGGGTCAATGAGCAGTTCTTC
V gene: TRBV7-9; J gene: TRBJ2-4; clone size: .; D gene: .; CDR3 protein: CASSPGIWGKNIQYF; CDR3 DNA: TGTGCCAGCAGCCCGGGAATTTGGGGCAAAAACATTCAGTACTTC
V gene: TRBV5-1; J gene: TRBJ2-7; clone size: .; D gene: .; CDR3 protein: CASSLEWAETNDF; CDR3 DNA: TGCGCCAGCAGCTTGGAATGGGCCGAGACCAATGACTTC
V gene: TRBV5-1; J gene: TRBJ1-2; clone size: few; D gene: .; CDR3 protein: CASTFLPANYGYTF; CDR3 DNA: TGCGCCAGCACTTTTCTGCCAGCTAACTATGGCTACACCTTC
V gene: TRBV7-9; J gene: TRBJ2-5; clone size: few; D gene: TRBD1; CDR3 protein: CASKPGQYQETQYF; CDR3 DNA: TGTGCCAGCAAGCCGGGACAGTACCAAGAGACCCAGTACTTC
V gene: TRBV2; J gene: TRBJ1-2; clone size: .; D gene: .; CDR3 protein: CASSFDKGYGYTF; CDR3 DNA: TGTGCCAGCAGCTTTGACAAGGGCTATGGCTACACCTTC
V gene: TRBV20-1; J gene: TRBJ1-5; clone size: few; D gene: TRBD1; CDR3 protein: CAALGTGGGQPQHF; CDR3 DNA: TGCGCCGCTCTCGGGACAGGGGGCGGCCAGCCCCAGCATTTT
V gene: TRBV11-3; J gene: TRBJ1-2; clone size: few; D gene: .; CDR3 protein: CASSQTRNYGYTF; CDR3 DNA: TGTGCCAGCAGCCAAACACGAAACTATGGCTACACCTTC
V gene: TRBV24-1; J gene: TRBJ2-2; clone size: .; D gene: TRBD2; CDR3 protein: CATSEGLAGTTGELFF; CDR3 DNA: TGTGCCACCAGTGAGGGACTAGCGGGAACCACCGGGGAGCTGTTTTTT
V gene: TRBV29-1; J gene: TRBJ2-6; clone size: few; D gene: .; CDR3 protein: CSVLSQSSGANVLTF; CDR3 DNA: TGCAGCGTTCTAAGCCAGAGCTCTGGGGCCAACGTCCTGACTTTC
V gene: TRBV18; J gene: TRBJ2-2; clone size: .; D gene: .; CDR3 protein: CASSPATGSSWNTGELFF; CDR3 DNA: TGTGCCAGCTCACCAGCAACAGGCTCCAGTTGGAACACCGGGGAGCTGTTTTTT
V gene: TRBV25-1; J gene: TRBJ2-2; clone size: .; D gene: .; CDR3 protein: CASSESRASGTGELFF; CDR3 DNA: TGTGCCAGCAGTGAGAGCCGGGCCTCGGGTACCGGGGAGCTGTTTTTT
V gene: TRBV7-2; J gene: TRBJ2-7; clone size: many; D gene: .; CDR3 protein: CASSGIAAGFGEQYF; CDR3 DNA: TGTGCCAGCAGCGGGATAGCGGCCGGCTTCGGCGAGCAGTACTTC
V gene: TRBV20-1; J gene: TRBJ2-1; clone size: .; D gene: .; CDR3 protein: CSKDAGNEQFF; CDR3 DNA: TGCAGTAAGGACGCTGGCAATGAGCAGTTCTTC
V gene: TRBV20-1; J gene: TRBJ1-4; clone size: few; D gene: .; CDR3 protein: CSARDLRDGAEKLFF; CDR3 DNA: TGCAGTGCTAGAGACCTCCGGGACGGTGCTGAAAAACTGTTTTTT
V gene: TRBV20-1; J gene: TRBJ2-7; clone size: few; D gene: TRBD2; CDR3 protein: CSAPGGYAGGSYEQYF; CDR3 DNA: TGCAGTGCCCCGGGCGGGTACGCGGGAGGGTCCTACGAGCAGTACTTC
V gene: TRBV11-3; J gene: TRBJ2-5; clone size: .; D gene: .; CDR3 protein: CASSPRPQKETQYF; CDR3 DNA: TGTGCCAGCAGCCCCCGTCCCCAGAAAGAGACCCAGTACTTC
V gene: TRBV20-1; J gene: TRBJ2-3; clone size: few; D gene: .; CDR3 protein: CSARDLKTAGADTQYF; CDR3 DNA: TGCAGTGCTAGAGATCTGAAGACGGCAGGAGCAGATACGCAGTATTTT
V gene: TRBV11-2; J gene: TRBJ1-5; clone size: .; D gene: .; CDR3 protein: CASSLGTRNQPQHF; CDR3 DNA: TGTGCCAGCAGCTTAGGAACTCGGAATCAGCCCCAGCATTTT
V gene: TRBV29-1; J gene: TRBJ2-7; clone size: few; D gene: .; CDR3 protein: CSVEDAGVPYEQYF; CDR3 DNA: TGCAGCGTTGAAGATGCAGGGGTTCCCTACGAGCAGTACTTC
V gene: TRBV29-1; J gene: TRBJ2-1; clone size: few; D gene: TRBD2; CDR3 protein: CSGKVGLAGGYNEQFF; CDR3 DNA: TGCAGCGGGAAGGTAGGACTAGCGGGGGGATACAATGAGCAGTTCTTC
V gene: TRBV11-2; J gene: TRBJ2-2; clone size: .; D gene: .; CDR3 protein: CASSLIQGPAGELFF; CDR3 DNA: TGTGCCAGCAGCTTAATTCAGGGTCCGGCCGGGGAGCTGTTTTTT
V gene: TRBV11-2; J gene: TRBJ2-7; clone size: few; D gene: .; CDR3 protein: CASSLPGAGYYEQYF; CDR3 DNA: TGTGCCAGCAGCCTACCCGGGGCAGGGTACTACGAGCAGTACTTC
V gene: TRBV6-5; J gene: TRBJ1-6; clone size: .; D gene: .; CDR3 protein: CASSYGNSPLHF; CDR3 DNA: TGTGCCAGCAGTTACGGGAATTCACCCCTCCACTTT
V gene: TRBV6-2/TRBV6-3; J gene: TRBJ2-2; clone size: .; D gene: .; CDR3 protein: CASRDPGGGELFF; CDR3 DNA: TGTGCCAGCAGGGACCCCGGGGGCGGGGAGCTGTTTTTT
V gene: TRBV29-1; J gene: TRBJ2-7; clone size: many; D gene: .; CDR3 protein: CSVEGGVGQGRYEQYF; CDR3 DNA: TGCAGCGTCGAAGGAGGGGTTGGGCAGGGACGCTACGAGCAGTACTTC
V gene: TRBV20-1; J gene: TRBJ2-7; clone size: .; D gene: TRBD2; CDR3 protein: CSARGGAGDYYEQYF; CDR3 DNA: TGCAGTGCTAGAGGGGGAGCGGGAGACTATTACGAGCAGTACTTC
V gene: TRBV7-9; J gene: TRBJ1-1; clone size: .; D gene: .; CDR3 protein: CASSLAGTPNTEAFF; CDR3 DNA: TGTGCCAGCAGCTTGGCCGGGACACCGAACACTGAAGCTTTCTTT
V gene: TRBV14; J gene: TRBJ1-2; clone size: few; D gene: TRBD1; CDR3 protein: CASSQDFPTGYGYTF; CDR3 DNA: TGTGCCAGCAGCCAAGATTTTCCGACAGGGTATGGCTACACCTTC
V gene: TRBV24-1; J gene: TRBJ2-4; clone size: .; D gene: TRBD1; CDR3 protein: CATSDGTGRDIQYF; CDR3 DNA: TGTGCCACCAGTGACGGGACAGGGAGAGACATTCAGTACTTC
V gene: TRBV20-1; J gene: TRBJ2-3; clone size: .; D gene: TRBD2; CDR3 protein: CSGAGGDSTDTQYF; CDR3 DNA: TGCAGTGGGGCGGGGGGGGATAGCACAGATACGCAGTATTTT
V gene: TRBV5-1; J gene: TRBJ1-1; clone size: few; D gene: .; CDR3 protein: CASSLEWGITEAFF; CDR3 DNA: TGCGCCAGCAGCTTGGAATGGGGGATCACTGAAGCTTTCTTT
V gene: TRBV5-1; J gene: TRBJ2-1; clone size: .; D gene: .; CDR3 protein: CASSLDGGVMYNEQFF; CDR3 DNA: TGCGCCAGCAGCTTGGACGGGGGAGTAATGTACAATGAGCAGTTCTTC
V gene: TRBV7-8; J gene: TRBJ2-5; clone size: .; D gene: .; CDR3 protein: CASSLAELRGTQYF; CDR3 DNA: TGTGCCAGCAGCTTAGCGGAGTTGAGGGGGACCCAGTACTTC
V gene: TRBV20-1; J gene: TRBJ1-2; clone size: .; D gene: .; CDR3 protein: CSARVFGYGYTF; CDR3 DNA: TGCAGTGCTAGAGTGTTTGGGTATGGCTACACCTTC
V gene: TRBV18; J gene: TRBJ2-7; clone size: .; D gene: .; CDR3 protein: CASSPQTGAAYEQYF; CDR3 DNA: TGTGCCAGCTCGCCCCAGACAGGAGCAGCCTACGAGCAGTACTTC
V gene: TRBV28; J gene: TRBJ2-7; clone size: .; D gene: .; CDR3 protein: CASSLRGARGVYEQYF; CDR3 DNA: TGTGCCAGCAGTTTAAGGGGAGCCAGGGGAGTCTACGAGCAGTACTTC
V gene: TRBV20-1; J gene: TRBJ2-7; clone size: many; D gene: TRBD2; CDR3 protein: CSAHSPLAGGLEQYF; CDR3 DNA: TGCAGTGCTCACTCCCCTTTAGCGGGAGGGCTCGAGCAGTACTTC
V gene: TRBV12-3/TRBV12-4; J gene: TRBJ1-1; clone size: .; D gene: .; CDR3 protein: CASSFPGRRNTEAFF; CDR3 DNA: TGTGCCAGCAGTTTTCCCGGACGGAGGAACACTGAAGCTTTCTTT
V gene: TRBV15; J gene: TRBJ2-7; clone size: many; D gene: TRBD2; CDR3 protein: CATSREAGRYEQYF; CDR3 DNA: TGTGCCACCAGCAGAGAAGCCGGGAGGTACGAGCAGTACTTC
V gene: TRBV20-1; J gene: TRBJ2-1; clone size: .; D gene: .; CDR3 protein: CSARETSYNEQFF; CDR3 DNA: TGCAGTGCCCGGGAAACATCCTACAATGAGCAGTTCTTC
V gene: TRBV5-1; J gene: TRBJ2-1; clone size: .; D gene: TRBD2; CDR3 protein: CASSTGWTSGVNNEQFF; CDR3 DNA: TGCGCCAGCAGCACTGGTTGGACTAGCGGGGTCAACAATGAGCAGTTCTTC
V gene: TRBV6-2/TRBV6-3; J gene: TRBJ2-5; clone size: .; D gene: .; CDR3 protein: CASRSRALQETQYF; CDR3 DNA: TGTGCCAGCAGGAGTAGGGCACTTCAAGAGACCCAGTACTTC
V gene: TRBV7-9; J gene: TRBJ1-1; clone size: .; D gene: .; CDR3 protein: CASSHSSGQAFF; CDR3 DNA: TGTGCCAGCAGCCATTCGTCAGGGCAAGCTTTCTTT
V gene: TRBV12-3/TRBV12-4; J gene: TRBJ2-2; clone size: many; D gene: .; CDR3 protein: CASSLGGGNTGELFF; CDR3 DNA: TGTGCCAGCAGTTTGGGTGGGGGTAACACCGGGGAGCTGTTTTTT
V gene: TRBV28; J gene: TRBJ2-4; clone size: .; D gene: TRBD1; CDR3 protein: CASSLPGQGNIQYF; CDR3 DNA: TGTGCCAGCAGTTTACCGGGACAGGGTAACATTCAGTACTTC
V gene: TRBV29-1; J gene: TRBJ2-7; clone size: many; D gene: TRBD1; CDR3 protein: CSVEPGTGGVEQYF; CDR3 DNA: TGCAGCGTTGAGCCGGGAACAGGGGGTGTTGAGCAGTACTTC
V gene: TRBV2; J gene: TRBJ2-5; clone size: .; D gene: TRBD2; CDR3 protein: CASSEREAQETQYF; CDR3 DNA: TGTGCCAGCAGTGAGCGGGAGGCCCAAGAGACCCAGTACTTC
V gene: TRBV24-1; J gene: TRBJ2-2; clone size: many; D gene: TRBD1; CDR3 protein: CAVGDRDITGELFF; CDR3 DNA: TGTGCCGTGGGGGACAGGGACATAACCGGGGAGCTGTTTTTT